This T cell receptor (beta chain) was captured by sequencing in a study of cytomegalovirus exposure and HLA in healthy donors. Study-level points and caveats: The authors reported that TCR beta sequences could predict HLA-A and HLA-B alleles. These predictions were accurate for most subjects in the first cohort.

CDR1 and CDR2 from the germline V gene are MDHEN and SYDVKM. The CDR3 is 16 residues long. After removal of 3 bases from V and 7 bases from J, the junction contained 11 bases not matched to a gene. PCR used 60 Vbeta primers and 13 Jbeta primers. Assay: immunoSEQ multiplex PCR; the TCRdb copy retains only in-frame clones and omits some. The data contain roughly 99,000 clones, approximately 79% of them singletons. In the case of this clone: Antigen unknown.

The chain recombines TRBV28 with TRBJ1-5; 8 nucleotides agree with TRBD1. The sequence derives from a male donor in good health and CMV-seronegative. Source material: PBMCs. CDR3 sequence (DNA): TGTGCCAGCAGTTTGGTGCAGGGGGCGAGGTCGCAGCCCCAGCATTTT. Protein: CASSLVQGARSQPQHF.